This T cell receptor beta chain derives from a study of OX40 agonist ivuxolimab in advanced cancers. At the level of the study: At 0.01 to 10 mg/kg, ivuxolimab was administered intravenously to patients every 2 weeks. Study-level results: Normalized expansion of T-cell clones was also low for some nonresponders.

Patients were ineligible given autoimmune disease history or systemic immunosuppression. Collection of blood occurred at baseline, at cycle 4 day 1, and at cycle 7 day 1. Comment on this clone: Its cognate antigen is unknown.

Sequencing was performed with immunoSEQ multiplex PCR; in TCRdb, only in-frame clones are kept and a portion is missing. Of fewer than 85,000 clones listed, 75% to 90% were seen once; the top ten hold 0.7% to 0.9%. From germline, CDR1 is SGHTA and CDR2 FQGNSA. This CDR3 is 15 amino acids long. V dropped 4 bases and J dropped 1; count of bases not matched to a gene: 3. The chain uses TRBV7-2 and TRBJ2-2, with 7 bases aligning to TRBD1. The clonotype originates from an adult with an advanced solid tumor such as melanoma, head and neck, liver or kidney cancer. This material consisted of CD4+ or CD8+ T cells sorted from blood, taken in a trial of the OX40 agonist ivuxolimab. The CDR3 DNA reads as TGTGCCAGCAGCTCCGGACAGGTGAACACCGGGGAGCTGTTTTTT. The encoded protein is CASSSGQVNTGELFF.